The present T cell receptor (beta chain) was sequenced within a study of shared clonotypes between healthy human individuals. Study-wide context: Three CD4 naive, three CD4 memory, two CD8 naive and one CD8 memory plate were used per donor. Study-wide points: Rarefaction revealed incomplete sorted-subset sequencing despite large depth. Among a few donors, approximately 5% of naive CD4 clonotypes were found in common.

A word on this clone: Its antigen is still unknown.

Clones were read by immunoSEQ multiplex PCR, and TCRdb kept only the in-frame ones, dropping some. This sample has around 1.4 million clones, with about 98.5% found just once. V dropped 3 bases and J dropped 7 bases, with 10 bases sitting between them. Germline CDR1 and CDR2: MDHEN and SYDVKM. CDR3 size: 13 residues. The J gene is TRBJ1-5, the V gene TRBV28; D may be TRBD1 (5 bases). Sequencing used naive CD4+ T cells sorted from blood. The subset: CD45RA+ positively selected. This clonotype originated in a man under 40 in good health. CDR3 region: CASSFRGWQPQHF. CDR3 bases: TGTGCCAGCAGTTTTAGGGGATGGCAGCCCCAGCATTTT.